A single sample gave rise to the 11 T cell receptor beta chains below, sequenced in a study of CD4 and CD8 cells across lung adenocarcinoma regions. In TCRdb, the PCR reads were re-called with MiXCR into one record per CDR3 protein. The data contain over 10,000 distinct CDR3 sequences, less than 60% of them singletons. The sample was CD8+ T cells from the margin of a lung tumor. All receptors derive from a female donor with lung adenocarcinoma. The CD4 and CD8 labels of this study may be unreliable.

The gene calls are TRBV25-1 and TRBJ1-6, with D possibly being TRBD1 (6 bases). There are 13 residues in the CDR3. The germline gives CDR1 MGHDK, CDR2 SYGVNS. V was clipped by 3 bases and J by 9 bases, with 9 bases between them. The CDR3 bases are TGTGCCAGCAGTGACAGGGGTGCTTCACCCCTCCACTTT. This gives the protein CASSDRGASPLHF.

This clonotype was detected a few times. This chain uses TRBV6-1 with TRBJ2-1; weak D call: TRBD1 (5 bases). Trimming removed 10 bases at V and 3 bases at J, with 10 bases between. Germline V gene sequence: CDR1 MNHNS, CDR2 SASEGT. This CDR3 contains 12 residues. CDR3 sequence (DNA): TGTGCCACCTGGCAGGGCTACAATGAGCAGTTCTTC. Protein sequence: CATWQGYNEQFF.

Worth noting for this clonotype: The junction departs from the called germline gene at one end, perhaps through a read error. This chain joins TRBV4-1 and TRBJ2-4, with a tentative D call TRBD2 (5 bases). The germline CDR1 and CDR2 sequences are MGHRA and YSYEKL. This CDR3 comprises 18 residues. The CDR3 reads CASSQADAGVGAKNTQYF. The CDR3 nucleotides read TGCGCCAGCAGCCAAGCAGACGCGGGCGTGGGAGCCAAAAACACTCAGTACTTC.

The chain is built from TRBV10-1 and TRBJ2-7; no reliable D call. CDR1 WNHNN and CDR2 SYGVQD come from the germline V gene (reference sequence). CDR3 length equals 12 residues. V was trimmed by 2 bases and J by 3 bases, leaving 5 bases between them. CDR3 region: CASSESFYEQYF. CDR3 nucleotides: TGCGCCAGCAGTGAGAGTTTCTACGAGCAGTACTTC.

On this clonotype: Its ends do not fully match the called genes, so a read error is possible. The CDR3 loop reads CGGSDGAGDQETQYF. The CDR3, as DNA: TGTGGCGGCAGTGACGGGGCCGGGGACCAAGAGACGCAGTACTTT. V is TRBV6-1 and J is TRBJ2-5; D is possibly TRBD1 or TRBD2 (5 bases each). CDR3 length equals 15 residues. Germline V gene sequence: CDR1 MNHNS, CDR2 SASEGT.

J is TRBJ2-4 and V is TRBV27; D possibly uses TRBD1 or TRBD2 (6 bases each). The J call may be wrong; the DNA end is better matched by TRBJ2-3. This CDR3 region has 14 residues. Germline CDR1 is MNHEY and CDR2 is SMNVEV (reference sequence). The CDR3 loop reads CASRGGGAKDIQYF. In nucleotides, the CDR3 is TGTGCCAGCAGGGGGGGCGGGGCCAAAGATATTCAGTATTTT.

A single count supports this clonotype. One end of the junction varies from germline; a read error may be responsible. V is TRBV6-8 and J is TRBJ2-3; 9 nucleotides match TRBD2. The CDR3 runs 16 residues. Germline CDR1 MNHGY, CDR2 SAAAGT. CDR3 residues: CVSTPSGDRAPDTQYF. In DNA form, the CDR3 reads TGTGTCAGCACGCCTAGCGGGGACCGAGCCCCAGATACGCAGTACTTT.

Many counts were recorded for this clonotype. V usage is TRBV6-1 and J usage is TRBJ2-2; 10 bases fit TRBD2. Germline V gene lookup returns CDR1 MNHNS and CDR2 SASEGT. The V gene end was trimmed by 6 bases and the J gene end by 6 bases; junction bases not matched to a gene: 10. There are 16 residues in the CDR3. CDR3 region: CASRPLAGVGSGELFF. The CDR3 region has the DNA TGTGCCAGCAGGCCTCTAGCGGGGGTGGGTTCCGGGGAGCTGTTTTTT.

This clonotype was seen at least ten times. The junction differs from germline at one of its ends, possibly a read error. The chain has TRBV6-5 and TRBJ1-1; TRBD1 matches 8 bases. Germline values: CDR1 MNHEY, CDR2 SVGAGI. This CDR3 contains 17 residues. CDR3 coding DNA: TGTGCCAGCAGTTACTCGAGCCTGGGACAGGTGAAGACTGAAGCTTTCTTT. Translated, it gives CASSYSSLGQVKTEAFF.

This clonotype was counted at least ten times. The chain is built from TRBV7-6 and TRBJ1-5; D unresolved. Trimming cost V 1 base and J 6 bases, with 7 bases left between them. CDR1 and CDR2 from the germline V gene are SGHVS and FNYEAQ. CDR3 length: 13 residues. DNA for the CDR3: TGTGCCAGCAGCTTAGAAGAGGGTCAGCCCCAGCATTTT. The encoded protein is CASSLEEGQPQHF.

The chain carries TRBV6-1 and TRBJ2-4; D may match TRBD1 or TRBD2 (5 bases each). CDR3 size: 16 residues. CDR1 and CDR2 from the germline V gene are MNHNS and SASEGT. V lost 5 bases, J lost 0 bases, and 14 bases lay in between. This CDR3 reads CASSPSGLRAKNIQYF. The CDR3 DNA reads as TGTGCCAGCAGTCCTTCGGGGCTGCGAGCCAAAAACATTCAGTACTTC.